These 18 T cell receptor beta chains share one sample of origin, sequenced in a study of early T cells in non-severe SARS-CoV-2 infection. MiXCR was run by TCRdb on the 5' RACE reads, yielding one entry per CDR3 protein. The data show 35,000 to 45,000 distinct CDR3 sequences, about 6.5% seen once. This sample comprised whole blood, obtained at baseline. The receptor source for this set is an adult who was a healthcare worker with PCR-confirmed SARS-CoV-2 infection or an uninfected control (not recorded which).

This clonotype occurred many times. The genes are TRBV12-3 or TRBV12-4 and TRBJ2-1; weak D call: TRBD2 (7 bases). The CDR3 is made up of 15 amino acids. V gave up 5 bases and J gave up 5 bases, with 16 bases separating them. Here the CDR3 reads CASSVQGLLNNEQFF. CDR3 DNA: TGTGCCAGCAGTGTACAGGGACTACTCAACAATGAGCAGTTCTTC.

V usage is TRBV5-4 and J usage is TRBJ2-3; 7 bases line up with TRBD2. The CDR3 totals 15 residues. From germline, CDR1 is SGHNT and CDR2 YYREEE (reference sequence). V dropped 2 bases and J dropped 3; count of bases not matched to a gene: 6. Here the CDR3 reads CASSFSRGRTDTQYF. For the CDR3, the DNA is TGTGCCAGCAGCTTTTCGCGGGGGAGGACAGATACGCAGTATTTT.

The chain employs TRBV7-2 and TRBJ2-1; tentative D call: TRBD2 (6 bases). Between the trimmed V and J ends, which lost 5 bases and 10 bases, there was a span of 15 bases. The CDR3 consists of 13 residues. CDR1 is SGHTA, CDR2 FQGNSA, per germline. DNA for the CDR3: TGTGCCAGCAGCGATGGAGGGCCTCAGGAGCAGTTCTTC. It is translated as CASSDGGPQEQFF.

This clonotype was counted between two and nine times. The chain couples TRBV28 to TRBJ2-3, with a possible D match to TRBD2 (6 bases). Germline V gives CDR1 MDHEN, CDR2 SYDVKM. Trimming took 3 bases from V and 3 from J, leaving 13 bases between them. This CDR3 is built from 15 residues. The CDR3 spells CASSFGAGRTDTQYF. The DNA for the CDR3 is TGTGCCAGCAGTTTTGGGGCAGGGAGGACAGATACGCAGTATTTT.

The chain links TRBV30 to TRBJ1-3; D is ambiguous. From germline, CDR1 is GTSNPN and CDR2 SVGIG (reference sequence). The CDR3 sequence is 14 residues long. V shed 4 bases and J shed 0 bases, with 10 bases lying between them. As DNA, the CDR3 is TGTGCCTGGACCTGGACTGTCTCTGGAAACACCATATATTTT. Its translation: CAWTWTVSGNTIYF. Combining the CDR3 with reference TRBV30 and TRBJ1-3 gives the whole variable domain SQTIHQWPATLVQPVGSPLSLECTVEGTSNPNLYWYRQAAGRGLQLLFYSVGIGQISSEVPQNLSASRPQDRQFILSSKKLLLSDSGFYLCAWTWTVSGNTIYFGEGSWLTVV.

This clonotype was picked up many times. This chain uses TRBV28 with TRBJ2-1; D possibly uses TRBD1 or TRBD2 (6 bases each). There are 16 residues in the CDR3. The germline V and J ends were trimmed by 4 bases and 4 bases, with 17 bases remaining between them. Germline lookup yields CDR1 MDHEN and CDR2 SYDVKM. CDR3 DNA sequence: TGTGCCAGCAGTTCAAATAGGGGGGCCAGATACAATGAGCAGTTCTTC. Its translation: CASSSNRGARYNEQFF. Full variable domain (remainder filled in from reference TRBV28 and TRBJ2-1): DVKVTQSSRYLVKRTGEKVFLECVQDMDHENMFWYRQDPGLGLRLIYFSYDVKMKEKGDIPEGYSVSREKKERFSLILESASTNQTSMYLCASSSNRGARYNEQFFGPGTRLTVL.

This clonotype was picked up many times. The chain links TRBV6-2 or TRBV6-3 to TRBJ1-2, with a possible D match to TRBD1 (6 bases). This CDR3 has 14 residues. Per germline, CDR1 MNHEY and CDR2 SVGEGT. V gave up 8 bases and J gave up 5 bases, with 18 bases separating them. The CDR3 region has the DNA TGTGCCAGCGGACAAACAGGGAGAGGATATGGCTACACCTTC. Translated: CASGQTGRGYGYTF.

There are a few counts of this clonotype. The chain is built from TRBV30 and TRBJ1-2, with no clear D. V lost 3 bases, J lost 3 bases, and 11 bases lay in between. The CDR3 is made up of 13 amino acids. Germline-derived CDR1 and CDR2 are GTSNPN and SVGIG (reference sequence). The CDR3 nucleotides read TGTGCCTGGAGCCAGAGTTTGGACTATGGCTACACCTTC. Amino acid sequence: CAWSQSLDYGYTF.

This clonotype came up many times. V and J are TRBV5-5 and TRBJ2-1, with 7 bases identical to TRBD2. The ends lost 4 bases at V and 7 bases at J; junction bases unmatched: 14. The CDR3 runs 16 residues. Germline lookup yields CDR1 SGHKS and CDR2 YYEKEE (reference sequence). The CDR3, as DNA: TGTGCCAGCAGCCCGATCGGGACTACCCCTTTTAATGAGCAGTTCTTC. This gives the protein CASSPIGTTPFNEQFF.

The V gene is TRBV7-2, the J gene TRBJ1-6, with D tentatively TRBD1 (5 bases). The CDR3 runs to 14 residues. Germline V lookup: CDR1 SGHTA, CDR2 FQGNSA. The V gene lost 5 bases and the J gene lost 10 bases, with 15 bases spanning the gap. This CDR3 reads CASSLTSGRSPLHF. The DNA for the CDR3 is TGTGCCAGCAGCCTAACCTCAGGGCGATCACCCCTCCACTTT.

This clonotype has a count of ten or more. This chain joins TRBV12-3 or TRBV12-4 and TRBJ1-2; D unresolved. This CDR3 spans 14 amino acids. V was trimmed by 2 bases and J by 4 bases, leaving 11 bases between them. CDR3 DNA sequence: TGTGCCAGCAGTTTACGGCAGGATGGCTATGGCTACACCTTC. It specifies CASSLRQDGYGYTF.

The table lists this clonotype with many counts. The rearrangement links TRBV5-1 to TRBJ2-5, with 7 bases matching TRBD1. Unmatched junction bases numbered 4, after V lost 4 bases and J lost 4 bases. Germline V gives CDR1 SGHRS, CDR2 YFSETQ. CDR3 size: 13 residues. The CDR3 here is CASSAGQVETQYF. DNA of the CDR3: TGCGCCAGCAGCGCCGGACAGGTAGAGACCCAGTACTTC.

This clonotype was counted at least ten times. The chain carries TRBV10-2 and TRBJ1-1; D perhaps matches TRBD1 (5 bases). V lost 6 bases and J lost 6, with 17 bases in between. Germline CDR1 reads WSHSY; CDR2 reads SAAADI. This CDR3 is 14 amino acids long. As DNA, the CDR3 is TGCGCCAGCAGGGTTGCAGGGCATAATGCTGAAGCTTTCTTT. This codes for CASRVAGHNAEAFF.

The sample holds a few counts of this clonotype. This chain connects TRBV5-1 to TRBJ2-5, with TRBD1 matching 8 bases. Trimming at V came to 0 bases and at J to 3 bases, leaving 4 bases not matched to a gene. There are 15 residues in the CDR3. Per germline, CDR1 SGHRS and CDR2 YFSETQ. This CDR3 reads CASSLGDRREETQYF. In DNA, the CDR3 is TGCGCCAGCAGCTTGGGGGACAGGAGAGAAGAGACCCAGTACTTC.

This clonotype was counted many times. This chain uses TRBV12-3 or TRBV12-4 with TRBJ2-1; 8 positions match TRBD2. The CDR3 spans 15 residues. Germline trimming cut 6 bases from V and 3 bases from J; bases unmatched to any gene: 7. This CDR3 reads CASSRSGGLYNEQFF. The DNA for the CDR3 is TGTGCCAGCAGCAGGAGCGGGGGCCTCTACAATGAGCAGTTCTTC.

This clonotype was seen many times. The rearrangement uses TRBV7-9 and TRBJ2-2; D is tentatively TRBD1 or TRBD2 (5 bases each). The CDR3 spans 16 residues. Germline values: CDR1 SEHNR, CDR2 FQNEAQ (reference sequence). V gave up 3 bases and J gave up 0 bases, with 11 bases separating them. The CDR3 region is CASSFRLGANTGELFF. The CDR3 DNA follows: TGTGCCAGCAGCTTTAGGCTGGGGGCGAACACCGGGGAGCTGTTTTTT.

This chain joins TRBV15 and TRBJ1-5, with D hard to call. The CDR3 has 14 residues. Trimming cost V 0 bases and J 5 bases, with 8 bases left between them. The germline CDR1 and CDR2 sequences are LNHNV and YYDKDF (reference sequence). CDR3 sequence: CATSRDLDYQPQHF. The CDR3 DNA sequence: TGTGCCACCAGCAGAGATTTAGATTATCAGCCCCAGCATTTT.

Ten or more counts support this clonotype. The chain recombines TRBV18 with TRBJ1-1, with D hard to call. The V gene's germline CDR1 is KGHSH and CDR2 LQKENI. The V and J ends lost 6 bases and 0 bases respectively, with 11 bases between them. The CDR3 is 14 residues long. CDR3 protein: CASSPSVMNTEAFF. The CDR3 DNA reads TGTGCCAGCTCGCCCAGCGTAATGAACACTGAAGCTTTCTTT.